This T cell receptor (beta chain) was captured by sequencing in a study of cytomegalovirus exposure and HLA in healthy donors. At the level of the study: The approximately 600 first-cohort repertoires shared a platform with the 130 or so validation repertoires, as reported in a later analysis. Study-wide results and limits: As confirmed in vitro, three CMV-associated chains were specific for CMV antigens. Most TCRs appeared rarely, but some public TCRs recurred in many donors.

With regard to this clone: The antigen remains unidentified.

Profiling relied on immunoSEQ multiplex PCR, and the TCRdb table lists in-frame clones only, not all of them. Among 80,000 to 95,000 clones listed, roughly 92% were seen once. The V gene end was trimmed by 4 bases and the J gene end by 0 bases; junction bases not matched to a gene: 10. Germline V gene lookup returns CDR1 MNHNS and CDR2 SASEGT. The CDR3 is made up of 20 amino acids. The chain carries TRBV6-1 and TRBJ2-1; 15 bases align to TRBD2. The specimen was PBMCs. The TCR sequence derives from a woman aged 25 to 39 in good health and CMV-seropositive. This CDR3 is CASSAGTSGRWRGSYNEQFF. CDR3 nucleotides: TGTGCCAGCAGTGCAGGGACTAGCGGGAGGTGGAGGGGCTCCTACAATGAGCAGTTCTTC.